This TCR beta chain was identified during a study of human thymus T cells. Sequencing was performed with immunoSEQ multiplex PCR; in TCRdb, only in-frame clones are kept and a portion is missing. This table holds about 120,000 clones, more than 90% found once. On this clone itself: The antigen is unknown.

The study, taken as a whole, reports: Related research has reported that thymic repertoires overlap highly among unrelated individuals. Both thymic and peripheral blood repertoires showed apparently biased V and J usage.

Resections from corrective heart surgery provided thymus tissue. Infants, healthy and Finnish, who were having corrective surgery for congenital heart defects served as donors. The germline CDR1 and CDR2 sequences are SGHVS and FNYEAQ. The CDR3 is 16 amino acids. J was trimmed by 3 bases and V by 0 bases; bases with no gene match: 2. This chain joins TRBV7-6 and TRBJ2-1; 10 bases are a match to TRBD2. The sequence was obtained from a boy under three years old with a congenital heart defect but otherwise immunologically healthy. Sequenced input: thymus tissue. CDR3 sequence reads: CASSLALAGRYNEQFF. The CDR3 bases are TGTGCCAGCAGCTTAGCACTAGCGGGGCGCTACAATGAGCAGTTCTTC.